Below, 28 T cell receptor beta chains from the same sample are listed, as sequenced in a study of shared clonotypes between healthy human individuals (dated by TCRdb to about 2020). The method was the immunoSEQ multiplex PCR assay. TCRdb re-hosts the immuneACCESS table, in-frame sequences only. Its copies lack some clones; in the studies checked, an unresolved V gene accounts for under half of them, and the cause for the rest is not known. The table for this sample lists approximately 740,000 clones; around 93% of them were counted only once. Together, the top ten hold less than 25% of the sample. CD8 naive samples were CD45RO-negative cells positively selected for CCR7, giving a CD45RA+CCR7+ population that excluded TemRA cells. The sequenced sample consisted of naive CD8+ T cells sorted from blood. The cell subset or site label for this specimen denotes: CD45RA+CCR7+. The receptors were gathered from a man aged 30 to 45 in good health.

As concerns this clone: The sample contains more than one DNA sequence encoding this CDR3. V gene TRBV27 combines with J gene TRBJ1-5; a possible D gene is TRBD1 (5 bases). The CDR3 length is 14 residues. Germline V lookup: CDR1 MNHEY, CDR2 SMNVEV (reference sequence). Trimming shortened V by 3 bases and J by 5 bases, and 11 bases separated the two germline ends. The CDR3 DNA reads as TGTGCCAGCAGTTTGGGGGGGATTCATCAGCCCCAGCATTTT. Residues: CASSLGGIHQPQHF.

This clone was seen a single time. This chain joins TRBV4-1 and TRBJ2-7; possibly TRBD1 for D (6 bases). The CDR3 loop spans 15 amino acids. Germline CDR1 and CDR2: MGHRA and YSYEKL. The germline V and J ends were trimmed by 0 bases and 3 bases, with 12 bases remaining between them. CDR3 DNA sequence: TGCGCCAGCAGCCAAGATCTACAGGGATACTACGAGCAGTACTTC. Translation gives CASSQDLQGYYEQYF.

The CDR3 is CASSDSVSYEQYF. The CDR3 nucleotides are TGTGCCAGCAGCGACAGCGTCTCCTACGAGCAGTACTTC. The chain employs TRBV9 and TRBJ2-7; no reliable D call. This CDR3 comprises 13 residues. V was pared by 3 bases and J by 0 bases, with 7 bases between. Germline lookup yields CDR1 SGDLS and CDR2 YYNGEE. Based on the CDR3 plus reference TRBV9 and TRBJ2-7, the full variable domain is DSGVTQTPKHLITATGQRVTLRCSPRSGDLSVYWYQQSLDQGLQFLIQYYNGEERAKGNILERFSAQQFPDLHSELNLSSLELGDSALYFCASSDSVSYEQYFGPGTRLTVT.

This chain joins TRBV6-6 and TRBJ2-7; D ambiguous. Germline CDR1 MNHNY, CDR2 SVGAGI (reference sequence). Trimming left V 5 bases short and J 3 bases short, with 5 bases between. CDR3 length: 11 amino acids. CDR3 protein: CASSARYEQYF. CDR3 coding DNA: TGTGCCAGCAGTGCCCGCTACGAGCAGTACTTC.

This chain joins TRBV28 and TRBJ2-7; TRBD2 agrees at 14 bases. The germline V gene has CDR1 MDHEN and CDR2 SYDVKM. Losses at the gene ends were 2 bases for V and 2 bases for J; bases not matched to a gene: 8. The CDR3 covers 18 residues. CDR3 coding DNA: TGTGCCAGCAGTTTAATTCGGACTAGCGGGAGGTTCCCCTACGAGCAGTACTTC. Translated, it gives CASSLIRTSGRFPYEQYF.

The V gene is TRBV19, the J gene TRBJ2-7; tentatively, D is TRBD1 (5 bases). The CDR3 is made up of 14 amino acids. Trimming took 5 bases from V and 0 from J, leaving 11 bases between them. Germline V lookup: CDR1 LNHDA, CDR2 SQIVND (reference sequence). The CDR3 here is CASSVQDSSYEQYF. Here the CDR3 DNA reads TGTGCCAGTAGTGTACAGGATAGCTCCTACGAGCAGTACTTC.

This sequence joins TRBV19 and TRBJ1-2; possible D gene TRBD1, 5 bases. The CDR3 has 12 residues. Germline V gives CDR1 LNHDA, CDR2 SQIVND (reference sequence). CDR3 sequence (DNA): TGTGCGACCGAGGGGCGGAATTTTGGCTACACCTTC. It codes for CATEGRNFGYTF.

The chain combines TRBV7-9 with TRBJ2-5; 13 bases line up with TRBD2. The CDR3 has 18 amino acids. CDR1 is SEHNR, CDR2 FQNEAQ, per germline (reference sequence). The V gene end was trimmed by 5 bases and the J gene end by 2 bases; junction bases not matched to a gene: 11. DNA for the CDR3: TGTGCCAGCAGCGGTTGGACTAGCGGGAGAGGGGGGCAAGAGACCCAGTACTTC. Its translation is CASSGWTSGRGGQETQYF.

The CDR3 nucleotides read TGTGCCAGCAGCCCCGATCGATACTCCTACGAGCAGTACTTC. It translates to CASSPDRYSYEQYF. V usage is TRBV27 and J usage is TRBJ2-7; D is unclear. Germline lookup yields CDR1 MNHEY and CDR2 SMNVEV (reference sequence). V lost 6 bases and J lost 0, with 12 bases in between. This CDR3 spans 14 amino acids.

DNA of the CDR3: TGTGCCAGCAGTCCAGAAGGACTAGCGGGAGGCCCGAGGTACAATGAGCAGTTCTTC. The encoded protein is CASSPEGLAGGPRYNEQFF. V is TRBV7-3 and J is TRBJ2-1; TRBD2 aligns across 14 bases. Looked up from germline, CDR1 is SGHTA and CDR2 is FQGTGA. V was pared by 6 bases and J by 4 bases, with 14 bases of the junction left unmatched. This CDR3 has 19 amino acids.

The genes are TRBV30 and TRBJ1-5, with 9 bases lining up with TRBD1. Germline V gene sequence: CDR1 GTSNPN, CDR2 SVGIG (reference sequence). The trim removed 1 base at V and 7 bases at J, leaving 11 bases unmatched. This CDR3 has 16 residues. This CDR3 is CAWSAADRGLRQPQHF. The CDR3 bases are TGTGCCTGGAGTGCCGCGGACAGGGGTTTGCGGCAGCCCCAGCATTTT.

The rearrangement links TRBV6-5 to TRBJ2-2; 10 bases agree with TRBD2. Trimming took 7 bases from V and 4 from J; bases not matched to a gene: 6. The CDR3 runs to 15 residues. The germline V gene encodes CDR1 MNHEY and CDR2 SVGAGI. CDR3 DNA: TGTGCCAGCACCTCTAGCGGGAGCGGCACCGGGGAGCTGTTTTTT. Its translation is CASTSSGSGTGELFF.

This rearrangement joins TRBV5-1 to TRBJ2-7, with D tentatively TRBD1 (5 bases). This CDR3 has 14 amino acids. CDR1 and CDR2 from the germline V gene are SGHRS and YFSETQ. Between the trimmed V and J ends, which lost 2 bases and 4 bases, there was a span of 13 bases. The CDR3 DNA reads TGCGCCAGCAGCTTTTCAGGGCCCGGGTACGAGCAGTACTTC. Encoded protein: CASSFSGPGYEQYF. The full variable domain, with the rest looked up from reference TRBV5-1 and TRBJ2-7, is KAGVTQTPRYLIKTRGQQVTLSCSPISGHRSVSWYQQTPGQGLQFLFEYFSETQRNKGNFPGRFSGRQFSNSRSEMNVSTLELGDSALYLCASSFSGPGYEQYFGPGTRLTVT.

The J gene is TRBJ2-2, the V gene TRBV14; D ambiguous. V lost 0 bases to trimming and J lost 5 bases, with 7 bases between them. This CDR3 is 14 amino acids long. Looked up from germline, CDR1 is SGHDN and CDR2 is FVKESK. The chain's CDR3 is CASSQEQPTGELFF. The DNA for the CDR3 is TGTGCCAGCAGCCAAGAGCAACCTACCGGGGAGCTGTTTTTT.

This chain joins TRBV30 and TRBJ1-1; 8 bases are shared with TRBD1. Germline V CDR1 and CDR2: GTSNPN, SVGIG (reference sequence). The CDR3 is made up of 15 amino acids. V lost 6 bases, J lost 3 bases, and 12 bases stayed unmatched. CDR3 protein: CACEVRDRRYTEAFF. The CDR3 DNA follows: TGTGCCTGCGAAGTCCGGGACAGGCGGTACACTGAAGCTTTCTTT.

The CDR3: CASKLGGYNEQFF. The CDR3 DNA follows: TGTGCCAGCAAGCTCGGGGGGTACAATGAGCAGTTCTTC. The rearrangement links TRBV11-2 to TRBJ2-1, with TRBD2 matching over 7 bases. This CDR3 has 13 amino acids. With 7 bases clipped from V and 4 bases from J, the junction kept 4 bases outside the gene matches. Germline CDR1 and CDR2: SGHAT and FQNNGV.

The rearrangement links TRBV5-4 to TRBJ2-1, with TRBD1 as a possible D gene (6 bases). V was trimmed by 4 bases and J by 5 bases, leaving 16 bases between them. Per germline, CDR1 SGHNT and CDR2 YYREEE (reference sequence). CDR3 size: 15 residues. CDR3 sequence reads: CASSLLGARDNEQFF. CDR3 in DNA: TGTGCCAGCAGCCTACTGGGGGCGCGCGACAATGAGCAGTTCTTC.

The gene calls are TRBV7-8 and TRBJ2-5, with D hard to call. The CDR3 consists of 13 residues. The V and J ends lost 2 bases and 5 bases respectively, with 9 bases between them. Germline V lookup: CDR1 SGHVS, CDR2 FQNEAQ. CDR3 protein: CASSLIQTETQYF. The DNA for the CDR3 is TGTGCCAGCAGCTTAATTCAAACGGAGACCCAGTACTTC.

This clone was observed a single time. The CDR3 loop reads CASSLGGLAGANVLTF. The CDR3, as DNA: TGTGCCAGCAGCTTAGGAGGTCTGGCTGGGGCCAACGTCCTGACTTTC. The J gene is TRBJ2-6, the V gene TRBV7-9; D is ambiguous. Germline V lookup: CDR1 SEHNR, CDR2 FQNEAQ (reference sequence). Trimming took 1 base from V and 2 from J, leaving 9 bases between them. This CDR3 region has 16 residues.

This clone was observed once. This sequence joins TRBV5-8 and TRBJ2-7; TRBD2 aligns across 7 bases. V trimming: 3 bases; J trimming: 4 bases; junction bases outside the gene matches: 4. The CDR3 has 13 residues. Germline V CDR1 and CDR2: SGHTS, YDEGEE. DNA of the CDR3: TGTGCCAGCAGCTGGGAGGGAGGATACGAGCAGTACTTC. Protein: CASSWEGGYEQYF. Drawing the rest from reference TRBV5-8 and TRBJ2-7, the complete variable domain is EAGVTQSPTHLIKTRGQQATLRCSPISGHTSVYWYQQALGLGLQFLLWYDEGEERNRGNFPPRFSGRQFPNYSSELNVNALELEDSALYLCASSWEGGYEQYFGPGTRLTVT.

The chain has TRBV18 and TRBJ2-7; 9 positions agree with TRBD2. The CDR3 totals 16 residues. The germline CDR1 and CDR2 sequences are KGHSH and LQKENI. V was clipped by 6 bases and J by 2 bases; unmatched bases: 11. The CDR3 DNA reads TGTGCCAGCTCGCCCACAGCGGGGGGAGGGCCCTACGAGCAGTACTTC. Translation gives CASSPTAGGGPYEQYF.

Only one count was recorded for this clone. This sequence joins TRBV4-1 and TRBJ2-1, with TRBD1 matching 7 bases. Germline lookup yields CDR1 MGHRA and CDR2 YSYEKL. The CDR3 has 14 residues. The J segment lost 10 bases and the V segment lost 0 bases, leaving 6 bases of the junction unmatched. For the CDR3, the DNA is TGCGCCAGCAGCCAAGATTCAGGGGGAAGGGAGCAGTTCTTC. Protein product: CASSQDSGGREQFF.

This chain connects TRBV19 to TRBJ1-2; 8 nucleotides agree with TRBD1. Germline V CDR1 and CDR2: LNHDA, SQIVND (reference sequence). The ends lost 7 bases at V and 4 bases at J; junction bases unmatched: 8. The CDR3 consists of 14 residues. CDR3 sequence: CASKDRDTPYGYTF. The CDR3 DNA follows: TGTGCCAGTAAGGACAGGGACACCCCCTATGGCTACACCTTC.

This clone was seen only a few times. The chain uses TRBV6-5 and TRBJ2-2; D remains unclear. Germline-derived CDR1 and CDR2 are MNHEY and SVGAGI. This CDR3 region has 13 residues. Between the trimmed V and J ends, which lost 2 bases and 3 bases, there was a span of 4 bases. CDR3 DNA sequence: TGTGCCAGCAGTTACGTGCACACCGGGGAGCTGTTTTTT. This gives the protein CASSYVHTGELFF.

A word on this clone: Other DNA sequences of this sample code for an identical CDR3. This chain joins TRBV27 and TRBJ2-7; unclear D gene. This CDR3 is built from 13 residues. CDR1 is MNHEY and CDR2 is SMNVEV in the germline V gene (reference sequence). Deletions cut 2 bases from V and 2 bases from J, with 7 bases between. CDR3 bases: TGTGCCAGCAGTTTAGCCCTACCCTACGAGCAGTACTTC. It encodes CASSLALPYEQYF.

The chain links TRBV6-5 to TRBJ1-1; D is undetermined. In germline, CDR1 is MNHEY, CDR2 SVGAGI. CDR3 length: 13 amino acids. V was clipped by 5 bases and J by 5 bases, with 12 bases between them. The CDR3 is CASSPRAKTEAFF. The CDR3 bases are TGTGCCAGCAGTCCCCGGGCAAAGACTGAAGCTTTCTTT.

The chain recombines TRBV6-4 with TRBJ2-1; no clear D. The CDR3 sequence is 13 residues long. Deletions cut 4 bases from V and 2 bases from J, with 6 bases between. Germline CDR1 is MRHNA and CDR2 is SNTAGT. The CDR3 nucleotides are TGTGCCAGCAGTGTGTCGGCCTACAATGAGCAGTTCTTC. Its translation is CASSVSAYNEQFF.

In DNA, the CDR3 is TGTGCCAGCAGTACCTCAGGTGCCTACAATGAGCAGTTCTTC. Its translation is CASSTSGAYNEQFF. This sequence joins TRBV6-6 and TRBJ2-1; D ambiguous. The germline V and J ends were trimmed by 5 bases and 2 bases, with 10 bases remaining between them. Germline loops: CDR1 MNHNY, CDR2 SVGAGI (reference sequence). The CDR3 covers 14 residues.